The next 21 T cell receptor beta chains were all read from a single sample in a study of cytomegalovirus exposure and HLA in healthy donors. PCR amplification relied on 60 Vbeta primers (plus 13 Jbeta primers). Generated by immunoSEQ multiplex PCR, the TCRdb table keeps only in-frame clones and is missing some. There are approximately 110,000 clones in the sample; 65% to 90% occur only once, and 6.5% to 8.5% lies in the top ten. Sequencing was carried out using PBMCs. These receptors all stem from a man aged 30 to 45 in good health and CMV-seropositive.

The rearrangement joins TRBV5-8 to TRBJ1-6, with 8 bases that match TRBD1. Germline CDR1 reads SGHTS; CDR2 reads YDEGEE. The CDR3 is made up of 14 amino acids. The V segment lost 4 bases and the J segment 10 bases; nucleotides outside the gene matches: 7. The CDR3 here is CASSHDRGGSPLHF. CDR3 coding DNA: TGTGCCAGCAGCCATGACAGGGGAGGATCACCCCTCCACTTT.

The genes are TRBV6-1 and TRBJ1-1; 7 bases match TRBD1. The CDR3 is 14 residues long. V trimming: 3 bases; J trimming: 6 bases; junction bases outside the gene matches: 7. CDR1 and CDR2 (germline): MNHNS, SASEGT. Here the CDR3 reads CASSETGRRAEAFF. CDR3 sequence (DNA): TGTGCCAGCAGTGAGACAGGGCGTCGGGCTGAAGCTTTCTTT.

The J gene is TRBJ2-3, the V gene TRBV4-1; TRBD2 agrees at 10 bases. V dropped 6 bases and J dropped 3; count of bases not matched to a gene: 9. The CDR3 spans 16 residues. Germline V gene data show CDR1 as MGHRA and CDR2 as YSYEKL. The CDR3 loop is CASRPILAGETDTQYF. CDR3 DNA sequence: TGCGCCAGCAGGCCAATTCTAGCGGGGGAGACAGATACGCAGTATTTT.

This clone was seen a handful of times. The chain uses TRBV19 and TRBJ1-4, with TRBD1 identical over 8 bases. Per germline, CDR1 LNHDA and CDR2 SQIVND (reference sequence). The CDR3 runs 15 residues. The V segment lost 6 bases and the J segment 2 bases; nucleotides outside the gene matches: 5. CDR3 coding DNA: TGTGCCAGTAGCTCAGGGGGCACGACTAATGAAAAACTGTTTTTT. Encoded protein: CASSSGGTTNEKLFF.

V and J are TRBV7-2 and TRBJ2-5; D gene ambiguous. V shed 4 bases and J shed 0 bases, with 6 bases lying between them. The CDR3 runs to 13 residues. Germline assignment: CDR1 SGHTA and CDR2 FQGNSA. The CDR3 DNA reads TGTGCCAGCAGCTCGTATTACCAAGAGACCCAGTACTTC. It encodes CASSSYYQETQYF.

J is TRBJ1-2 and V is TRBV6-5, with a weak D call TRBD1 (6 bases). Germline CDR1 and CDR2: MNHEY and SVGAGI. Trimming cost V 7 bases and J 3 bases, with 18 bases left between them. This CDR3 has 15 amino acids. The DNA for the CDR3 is TGTGCCAGCACTCCCGACCCAGGGGCGGACTATGGCTACACCTTC. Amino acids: CASTPDPGADYGYTF.

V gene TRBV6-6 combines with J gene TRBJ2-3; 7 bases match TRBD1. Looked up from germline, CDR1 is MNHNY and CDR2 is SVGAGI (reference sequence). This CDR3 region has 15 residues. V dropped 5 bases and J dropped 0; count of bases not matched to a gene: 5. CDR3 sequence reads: CASSGTVSSTDTQYF. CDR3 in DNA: TGTGCCAGCAGTGGGACAGTCTCTAGCACAGATACGCAGTATTTT.

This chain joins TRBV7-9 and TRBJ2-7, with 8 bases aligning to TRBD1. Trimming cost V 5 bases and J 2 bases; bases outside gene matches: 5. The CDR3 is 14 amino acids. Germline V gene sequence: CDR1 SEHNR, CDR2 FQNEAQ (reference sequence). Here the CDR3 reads CASSRTGNTYEQYF. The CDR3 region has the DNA TGTGCCAGCAGCCGGACAGGGAACACCTACGAGCAGTACTTC.

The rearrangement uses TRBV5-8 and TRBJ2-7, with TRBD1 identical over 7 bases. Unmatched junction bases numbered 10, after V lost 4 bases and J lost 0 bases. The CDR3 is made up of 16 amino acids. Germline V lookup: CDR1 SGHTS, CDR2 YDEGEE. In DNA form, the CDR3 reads TGTGCCAGCAGCCAAAGGACAGGCCAGAGCTCCTACGAGCAGTACTTC. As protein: CASSQRTGQSSYEQYF.

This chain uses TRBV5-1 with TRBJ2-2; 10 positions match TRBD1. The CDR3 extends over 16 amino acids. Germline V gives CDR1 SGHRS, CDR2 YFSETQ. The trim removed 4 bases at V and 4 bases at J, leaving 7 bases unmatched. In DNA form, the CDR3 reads TGCGCCAGCAGCAACCGACAGGGGGCAGGCACCGGGGAGCTGTTTTTT. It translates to CASSNRQGAGTGELFF.

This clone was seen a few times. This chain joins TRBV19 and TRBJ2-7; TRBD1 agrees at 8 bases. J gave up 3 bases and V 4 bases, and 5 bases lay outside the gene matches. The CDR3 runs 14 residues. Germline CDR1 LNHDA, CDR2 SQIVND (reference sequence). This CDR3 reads CASSTGQGGYEQYF. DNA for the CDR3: TGTGCCAGTAGTACTGGACAGGGTGGCTACGAGCAGTACTTC. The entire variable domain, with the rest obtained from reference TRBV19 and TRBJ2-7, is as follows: DGGITQSPKYLFRKEGQNVTLSCEQNLNHDAMYWYRQDPGQGLRLIYYSQIVNDFQKGDIAEGYSVSREKKESFPLTVTSAQKNPTAFYLCASSTGQGGYEQYFGPGTRLTVT.

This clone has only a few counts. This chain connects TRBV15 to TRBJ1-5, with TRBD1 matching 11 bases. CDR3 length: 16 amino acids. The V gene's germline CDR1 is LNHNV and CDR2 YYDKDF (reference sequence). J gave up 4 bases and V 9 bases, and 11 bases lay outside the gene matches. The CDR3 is CATGDGTGGFNQPQHF. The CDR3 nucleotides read TGTGCCACGGGAGACGGGACAGGGGGTTTTAATCAGCCCCAGCATTTT.

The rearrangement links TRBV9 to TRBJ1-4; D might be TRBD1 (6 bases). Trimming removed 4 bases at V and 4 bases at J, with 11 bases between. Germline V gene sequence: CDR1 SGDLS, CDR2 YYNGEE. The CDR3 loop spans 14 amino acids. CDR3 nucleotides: TGTGCCAGCAGCCTAGGGGGGGATAATGAAAAACTGTTTTTT. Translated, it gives CASSLGGDNEKLFF.

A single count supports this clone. DNA for the CDR3: TGTGCCAGCAGAAACTTCTACGAGCAGTACTTC. This gives the protein CASRNFYEQYF. The V and J genes are TRBV27 and TRBJ2-7; D remains unclear. Between the trimmed V and J ends, which lost 6 bases and 3 bases, there was a span of 6 bases. The germline gives CDR1 MNHEY, CDR2 SMNVEV (reference sequence). There are 11 residues in the CDR3.

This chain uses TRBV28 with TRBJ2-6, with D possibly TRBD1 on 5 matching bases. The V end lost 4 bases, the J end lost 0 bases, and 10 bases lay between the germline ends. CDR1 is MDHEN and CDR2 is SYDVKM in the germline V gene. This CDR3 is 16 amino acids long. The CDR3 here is CASSSPRVSGANVLTF. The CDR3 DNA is TGTGCCAGCAGTTCACCCAGGGTCTCTGGGGCCAACGTCCTGACTTTC.

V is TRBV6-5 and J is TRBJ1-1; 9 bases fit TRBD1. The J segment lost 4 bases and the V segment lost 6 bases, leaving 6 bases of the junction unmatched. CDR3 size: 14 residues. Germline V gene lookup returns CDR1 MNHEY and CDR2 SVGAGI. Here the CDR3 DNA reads TGTGCCAGCAGCCTAGGGACAGGGAGCACTGAAGCTTTCTTT. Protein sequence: CASSLGTGSTEAFF.

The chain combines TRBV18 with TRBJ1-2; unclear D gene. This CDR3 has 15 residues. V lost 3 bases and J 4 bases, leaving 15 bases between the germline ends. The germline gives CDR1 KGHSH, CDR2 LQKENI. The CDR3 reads CASSPGAEGFYGYTF. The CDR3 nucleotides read TGTGCCAGCTCACCGGGCGCCGAGGGATTCTATGGCTACACCTTC.

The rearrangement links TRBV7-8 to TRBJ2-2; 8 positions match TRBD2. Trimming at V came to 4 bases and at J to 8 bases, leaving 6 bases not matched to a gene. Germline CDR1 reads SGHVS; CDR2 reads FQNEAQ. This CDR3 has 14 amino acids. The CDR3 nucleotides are TGTGCCAGCAGCTGGGGACTAGATTGGGGGGAGCTGTTTTTT. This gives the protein CASSWGLDWGELFF.

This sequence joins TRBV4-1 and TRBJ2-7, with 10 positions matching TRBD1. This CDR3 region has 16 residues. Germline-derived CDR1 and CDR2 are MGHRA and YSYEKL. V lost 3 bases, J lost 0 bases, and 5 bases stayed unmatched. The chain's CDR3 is CASSHLGTGDSYEQYF. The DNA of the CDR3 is TGCGCCAGCAGCCACCTAGGGACAGGGGACTCCTACGAGCAGTACTTC.

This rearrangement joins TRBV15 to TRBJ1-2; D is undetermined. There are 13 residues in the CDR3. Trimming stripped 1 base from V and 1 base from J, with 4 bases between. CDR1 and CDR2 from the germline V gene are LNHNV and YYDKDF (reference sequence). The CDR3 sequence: CATSRGLNYGYTF. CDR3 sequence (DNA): TGTGCCACCAGCAGAGGGCTTAACTATGGCTACACCTTC.

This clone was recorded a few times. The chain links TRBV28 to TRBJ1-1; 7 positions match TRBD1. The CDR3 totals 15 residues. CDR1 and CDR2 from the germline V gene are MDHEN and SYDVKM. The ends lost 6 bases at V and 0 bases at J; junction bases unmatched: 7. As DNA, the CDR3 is TGTGCCAGCAGCCTAGTCAGGGGGTTGAACACTGAAGCTTTCTTT. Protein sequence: CASSLVRGLNTEAFF.